This entry lists 21 T cell receptor beta chains sequenced from one sample in a study of blood T cell repertoires in COVID-19. The table came from immunoSEQ multiplex PCR; TCRdb's copy has only in-frame clones and leaves some out. In the table there are approximately 150,000 clones, roughly 79% of which are singletons. Sequences were obtained from peripheral blood. All receptors come from a woman aged 55 to 70 with acute or convalescent COVID-19.

This chain connects TRBV2 to TRBJ2-7; weak D call: TRBD2 (7 bases). The CDR3 covers 16 residues. In germline, CDR1 is SNHLY, CDR2 FYNNEI. Trimming stripped 5 bases from V and 4 bases from J, with 21 bases between. Here the CDR3 reads CASSLSGRGRNYEQYF. DNA for the CDR3: TGTGCCAGCAGTCTCTCGGGGAGGGGGAGGAATTACGAGCAGTACTTC.

The chain recombines TRBV5-1 with TRBJ2-1; D may be TRBD2 (5 bases). There are 15 residues in the CDR3. V gave up 6 bases and J gave up 5 bases, with 18 bases separating them. Germline V gene sequence: CDR1 SGHRS, CDR2 YFSETQ. The CDR3 protein is CASKRQPGIHNEQFF. CDR3 in DNA: TGCGCCAGCAAGCGCCAACCCGGGATTCACAATGAGCAGTTCTTC.

The chain combines TRBV5-1 with TRBJ1-1; no reliable D call. The CDR3 sequence is 16 residues long. Between the trimmed V and J ends, which lost 0 bases and 3 bases, there was a span of 15 bases. Germline CDR1 and CDR2: SGHRS and YFSETQ. Here the CDR3 reads CASSLGIVAPHTEAFF. In nucleotides, the CDR3 is TGCGCCAGCAGCTTGGGTATAGTCGCGCCGCACACTGAAGCTTTCTTT.

J is TRBJ2-2 and V is TRBV11-1; 9 bases are shared with TRBD1. The junction had 1 base not matched to a gene; V was cut back by 5 bases and J by 0 bases. CDR3 size: 15 residues. The germline gives CDR1 SGHAT, CDR2 FQDESV (reference sequence). CDR3 nucleotide sequence: TGTGCCAGCAGCCGACAGGGGGCGAACACCGGGGAGCTGTTTTTT. This codes for CASSRQGANTGELFF.

This chain joins TRBV7-8 and TRBJ2-6, with 7 bases identical to TRBD1. The V gene's germline CDR1 is SGHVS and CDR2 FQNEAQ. The CDR3 length is 18 residues. The junction had 6 bases not matched to a gene; V was cut back by 1 base and J by 0 bases. The CDR3 loop reads CASSLGQGGYSGANVLTF. In DNA form, the CDR3 reads TGTGCCAGCAGCTTAGGACAGGGTGGCTACTCTGGGGCCAACGTCCTGACTTTC.

V usage is TRBV11-2 and J usage is TRBJ2-4; TRBD2 might be the D (5 bases). This CDR3 spans 14 amino acids. Trimming stripped 4 bases from V and 3 bases from J, with 10 bases between. From germline, CDR1 is SGHAT and CDR2 FQNNGV. The CDR3, as DNA: TGTGCCAGCAGCTCGGGATTTGGCAAAAACATTCAGTACTTC. Translating it yields CASSSGFGKNIQYF.

The V gene is TRBV28, the J gene TRBJ1-2, with 9 bases identical to TRBD1. CDR3 length: 14 residues. V dropped 5 bases and J dropped 8; count of bases not matched to a gene: 9. Per germline, CDR1 MDHEN and CDR2 SYDVKM. CDR3 in DNA: TGTGCCAGCAGTCGCGGCTGGGACAGGGAAGGCTACACCTTC. It yields the protein CASSRGWDREGYTF.

This clone occurred a few times. V and J are TRBV7-6 and TRBJ2-1, with TRBD2 matching 12 bases. The CDR3 sequence is 16 residues long. Trimming removed 5 bases from V and 5 bases from J; junction bases left unmatched: 7. Germline V lookup: CDR1 SGHVS, CDR2 FNYEAQ. The CDR3 nucleotides read TGTGCCAGCAGCCCGAAGACTAGCGGGAGAGACAATGAGCAGTTCTTC. It is translated as CASSPKTSGRDNEQFF.

V gene TRBV6-1 combines with J gene TRBJ1-2; 8 bases match TRBD1. The V gene's germline CDR1 is MNHNS and CDR2 SASEGT. This CDR3 comprises 15 residues. Losses at the gene ends were 1 base for V and 5 bases for J; bases not matched to a gene: 6. The CDR3, as DNA: TGTGCCAGCAGTGAAGGGACAGGGCAGGGATATGGCTACACCTTC. Amino acid sequence: CASSEGTGQGYGYTF.

This clone was seen a few times. The V gene is TRBV27, the J gene TRBJ2-2; 9 nucleotides agree with TRBD2. The germline V gene encodes CDR1 MNHEY and CDR2 SMNVEV (reference sequence). The CDR3 totals 14 residues. V trimming: 7 bases; J trimming: 3 bases; junction bases outside the gene matches: 3. CDR3 residues: CASKVAGDTGELFF. DNA for the CDR3: TGTGCCAGCAAGGTAGCGGGAGACACCGGGGAGCTGTTTTTT.

The chain links TRBV6-2 or TRBV6-3 to TRBJ2-7; D is perhaps TRBD2 (5 bases). The CDR3 has 14 residues. The V gene lost 4 bases and the J gene lost 3 bases, with 13 bases spanning the gap. Germline values: CDR1 MNHEY, CDR2 SVGEGT. The CDR3: CASSSALALYEQYF. In DNA, the CDR3 is TGTGCCAGCAGTTCAGCCCTAGCTCTCTACGAGCAGTACTTC.

Only a few counts were recorded for this clone. The rearrangement uses TRBV29-1 and TRBJ2-7, with D possibly matching TRBD1 (6 bases). The germline gives CDR1 SQVTM, CDR2 ANQGSEA. With 4 bases removed from V and 7 bases from J, the gap between germline ends came to 23 bases. The CDR3 is 15 amino acids. The CDR3 protein is CSVGLGASTRAEQYF. DNA for the CDR3: TGCAGCGTTGGGCTGGGGGCGAGCACACGAGCAGAGCAGTACTTC.

The rearrangement links TRBV6-5 to TRBJ2-7, with 9 bases identical to TRBD1. CDR1 and CDR2 from the germline V gene are MNHEY and SVGAGI. The CDR3 consists of 13 residues. V dropped 7 bases and J dropped 13; count of bases not matched to a gene: 14. CDR3 nucleotides: TGTGCCAGCACAAAAATTACAGGGGGCTATCAATACTTC. Amino acids: CASTKITGGYQYF.

The rearrangement joins TRBV28 to TRBJ2-5; 8 positions agree with TRBD1. In germline, CDR1 is MDHEN, CDR2 SYDVKM. There are 17 residues in the CDR3. V trimming: 6 bases; J trimming: 5 bases; junction bases outside the gene matches: 17. The CDR3 reads CASSADRVNSQRETQYF. CDR3 coding DNA: TGTGCCAGCAGCGCGGACAGGGTAAACTCCCAAAGGGAGACCCAGTACTTC.

The chain couples TRBV29-1 to TRBJ2-3; 12 bases map to TRBD1. The CDR3 consists of 14 residues. Germline CDR1 is SQVTM and CDR2 is ANQGSEA. Trimming took 7 bases from V and 5 from J; bases not matched to a gene: 7. The CDR3 here is CSGRDRGRKDTQYF. CDR3 nucleotide sequence: TGCAGCGGCCGGGACAGGGGGCGCAAAGATACGCAGTATTTT.

This clone appeared a single time. The rearrangement joins TRBV10-2 to TRBJ2-7, with D possibly matching TRBD2 (5 bases). The germline V and J ends were trimmed by 3 bases and 2 bases, with 17 bases remaining between them. The germline V gene has CDR1 WSHSY and CDR2 SAAADI. CDR3 length: 16 residues. Written as DNA, the CDR3 is TGCGCCAGCAGTGACCCCGGGATCACCCTTACCTACGAGCAGTACTTC. Amino acids: CASSDPGITLTYEQYF.

J is TRBJ2-7 and V is TRBV5-4; TRBD2 aligns across 8 bases. Germline V gene lookup returns CDR1 SGHNT and CDR2 YYREEE (reference sequence). The CDR3 has 15 residues. V lost 4 bases, J lost 4 bases, and 10 bases stayed unmatched. The CDR3 DNA follows: TGTGCCAGCAGCCCCGGGACTAGGGGGATGTACGAGCAGTACTTC. This translates into CASSPGTRGMYEQYF.

The table lists this clone with a count of one. The chain carries TRBV5-6 and TRBJ1-6; D is perhaps TRBD1 (6 bases). Germline CDR1 and CDR2: SGHDT and YYEEEE. V dropped 4 bases and J dropped 7 bases, with 15 bases sitting between them. The CDR3 covers 15 residues. The CDR3 region has the DNA TGTGCCAGCAGCCCTACAGGGCCGTGGAATTCACCCCTCCACTTT. Residues: CASSPTGPWNSPLHF.

The genes are TRBV28 and TRBJ1-2; D is uncertain. Germline CDR1 and CDR2: MDHEN and SYDVKM. V gave up 3 bases and J gave up 2 bases, with 10 bases separating them. There are 14 residues in the CDR3. In nucleotides, the CDR3 is TGTGCCAGCAGTTTGCGGGCGCCAAACTATGGCTACACCTTC. Its protein product is CASSLRAPNYGYTF.

The chain is built from TRBV6-6 and TRBJ2-2, with D possibly matching TRBD1 (6 bases). Trimming took 4 bases from V and 6 from J, leaving 18 bases between them. Germline V gene sequence: CDR1 MNHNY, CDR2 SVGAGI (reference sequence). The CDR3 sequence is 16 residues long. CDR3: CASSWGSGQSSGELFF. Written as DNA, the CDR3 is TGTGCCAGCAGTTGGGGCAGTGGACAGTCCTCCGGGGAGCTGTTTTTT.

The chain has TRBV25-1 and TRBJ2-1, with 9 bases matching TRBD2. This CDR3 is 16 amino acids long. The J segment lost 4 bases and the V segment lost 4 bases, leaving 8 bases of the junction unmatched. Germline CDR1 is MGHDK and CDR2 is SYGVNS. CDR3 residues: CASSAPSSGKYNEQFF. CDR3 sequence (DNA): TGTGCCAGCAGTGCGCCTTCTAGCGGGAAGTACAATGAGCAGTTCTTC.